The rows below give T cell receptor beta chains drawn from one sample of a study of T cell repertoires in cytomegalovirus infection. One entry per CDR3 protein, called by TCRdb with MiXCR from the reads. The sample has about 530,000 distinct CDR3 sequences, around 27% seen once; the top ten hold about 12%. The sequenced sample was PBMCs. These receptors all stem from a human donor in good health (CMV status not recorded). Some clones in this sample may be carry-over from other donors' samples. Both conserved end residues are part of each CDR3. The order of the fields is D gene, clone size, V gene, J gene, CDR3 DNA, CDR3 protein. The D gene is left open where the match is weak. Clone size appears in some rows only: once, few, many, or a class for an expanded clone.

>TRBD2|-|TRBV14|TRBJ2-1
TGTGCCAGCAGCCATTGGACTAGCGGAAACAATGAGCAGTTCTTC
CASSHWTSGNNEQFF
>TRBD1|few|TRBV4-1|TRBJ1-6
TGCGCCAGCAGCCAAGGGGACAGGGAAAATTCACCCCTCCACTTT
CASSQGDRENSPLHF
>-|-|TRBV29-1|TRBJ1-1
TGCAGCGTTGGTGGCTCCACGGGCACTGAAGCTTTCTTT
CSVGGSTGTEAFF
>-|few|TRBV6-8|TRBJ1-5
TGTGCCAGCAGTTACGGGGGGCAGACAGGCCAGCCCCAGCATTTT
CASSYGGQTGQPQHF
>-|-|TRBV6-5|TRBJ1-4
TGTGCCAGCAGTTACGATGGGGGGAGCGAAAAACTGTTTTTT
CASSYDGGSEKLFF
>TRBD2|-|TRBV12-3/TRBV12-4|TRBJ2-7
TGTGCCAGCAGACAAGGACTAGGGGTTACCTACGAGCAGTACTTC
CASRQGLGVTYEQYF
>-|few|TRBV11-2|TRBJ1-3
TGTGCCAGCAGCCCGAGAGACAGGCCCTCTGGAAACACCATATATTTT
CASSPRDRPSGNTIYF
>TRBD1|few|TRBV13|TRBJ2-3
TGTGCCAGCAGCTCCACCCCTACGTCCGGGACAGTTAGCACAGATACGCAGTATTTT
CASSSTPTSGTVSTDTQYF
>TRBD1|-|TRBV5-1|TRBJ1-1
TGCGCCAGCAGCTTGGGTTTTGGACAGGGGGGAGGAACTGAAGCTTTCTTT
CASSLGFGQGGGTEAFF
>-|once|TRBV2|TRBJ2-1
TGTGCCAGCAGTGAAGGGCGACAAGTAATCCGCCCGGATGAGCAGTTCTTC
CASSEGRQVIRPDEQFF
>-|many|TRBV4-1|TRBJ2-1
TGCGCCAGCAGCCGCCGGGACAAGCAGGATGAGCAGTTCTTC
CASSRRDKQDEQFF
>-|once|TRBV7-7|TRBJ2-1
TGTGCTAGCAGTGCTGGTTTTAGGAATGAGCAGTTCTTC
CASSAGFRNEQFF
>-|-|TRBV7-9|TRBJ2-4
TGTGCCAGCAGCCCCGGAAGCCGCGGGGCCAAAAACATTCAGTACTTC
CASSPGSRGAKNIQYF
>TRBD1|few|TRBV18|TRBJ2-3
TGTGCCAGCTCACCTCCTACCGGGACAGGGAAGACAGATACGCAGTATTTT
CASSPPTGTGKTDTQYF
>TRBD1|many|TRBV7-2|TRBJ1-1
TGTGCCAGCAGCTTCCCAACAGGGGCAACTGAAGCTTTCTTT
CASSFPTGATEAFF
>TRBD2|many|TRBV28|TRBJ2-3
TGTGCCACCTACGGGACTAGCGGGAGGGCAGATACGCAGTATTTT
CATYGTSGRADTQYF
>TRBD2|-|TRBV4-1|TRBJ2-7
TGTGCCAGCAGCCAAGGGGTCCTAGCGGGCGAGCAGTACTTC
CASSQGVLAGEQYF
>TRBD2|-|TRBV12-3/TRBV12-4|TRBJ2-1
TGTGCCAGCATCCGGACTAGCTGGGGGTCGTACAATGAGCAGTTCTTC
CASIRTSWGSYNEQFF
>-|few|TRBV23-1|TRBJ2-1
TGCGCCAGCAGTTCTCATACCATAAATGAGCAGTTCTTC
CASSSHTINEQFF
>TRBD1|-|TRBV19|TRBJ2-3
TGTGCCACCCTAGACAGGGACACAGATACGCAGTATTTT
CATLDRDTDTQYF
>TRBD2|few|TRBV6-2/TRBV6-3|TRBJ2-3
TGTGCCAGCAGTCCGACTAGCAGACACACAGATACGCAGTATTTT
CASSPTSRHTDTQYF
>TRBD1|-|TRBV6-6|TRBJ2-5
TGTGCCAGCAGTTACCCGAAGGCCGCCACAGGGGGCTTCTCCCACCAAGAGACCCAGTACTTC
CASSYPKAATGGFSHQETQYF
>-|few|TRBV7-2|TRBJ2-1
TGTGCCAGCAGCTTAGAGGGGCAGGTTGCTTACAATGAGCAGTTCTTC
CASSLEGQVAYNEQFF
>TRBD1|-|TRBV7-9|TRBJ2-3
TGTGCCAGCAGCTTAGGGACAGGGGAAGTAACAGATACGCAGTATTTT
CASSLGTGEVTDTQYF
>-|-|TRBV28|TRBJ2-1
TGTGCCAGCAGTTTAACACACCGGCCTCACAATGAGCAGTTCTTC
CASSLTHRPHNEQFF
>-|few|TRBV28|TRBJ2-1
TGTGCCAGCCGAAGCAGGGGATTCTCCTACAATGAGCAGTTCTTC
CASRSRGFSYNEQFF
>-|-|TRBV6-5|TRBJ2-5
TGTGCCAGCAGTTACCAGCGCCCTAGGCCGATAGGGGAGACCCAGTACTTC
CASSYQRPRPIGETQYF